One and the same sample provided the 27 T cell receptor beta chains below, sequenced in a study of identical twins. TCRdb passed the 5' RACE reads through MiXCR, listing each CDR3 protein once. The table shows 210,000 or so distinct CDR3 sequences, with 7.5% occurring only once. This sample also appeared in a second study, on yellow fever vaccine responses in identical twins.

Material for sequencing was memory (CD45RO+) T cells sorted from blood. The receptors here all came from a woman between 18 and 29 years old in good health.

The sample holds a few counts of this clonotype. V and J are TRBV4-3 and TRBJ1-4, with D possibly matching TRBD1 (5 bases). Deletions cut 1 base from V and 4 bases from J, with 13 bases between. The CDR3 totals 16 residues. Germline V CDR1 and CDR2: LGHNA, YSLEER. This CDR3 reads CASSQGGRDLNEKLFF. Here the CDR3 DNA reads TGCGCCAGCAGCCAAGGGGGCAGGGACCTTAATGAAAAACTGTTTTTT.

This clonotype came up many times. The chain employs TRBV5-1 and TRBJ2-7; D call uncertain. The V gene's germline CDR1 is SGHRS and CDR2 YFSETQ. Trimming took off 0 bases at V and 2 bases at J, with 3 bases between the two ends. The CDR3 length is 12 residues. In DNA, the CDR3 is TGCGCCAGCAGCTTGGACGCCTACGAGCAGTACTTC. It codes for CASSLDAYEQYF.

The rearrangement uses TRBV11-2 and TRBJ2-7; no firm D call. V lost 3 bases and J 6 bases, leaving 24 bases between the germline ends. Per germline, CDR1 SGHAT and CDR2 FQNNGV. This CDR3 is built from 17 residues. In DNA, the CDR3 is TGTGCCAGCAGCTTCCAAGGACGTCAGACCCCCGTCAGCGAGCAGTACTTC. Its protein is CASSFQGRQTPVSEQYF. Full variable domain (outside the CDR3, taken from reference TRBV11-2 and TRBJ2-7): EAGVAQSPRYKIIEKRQSVAFWCNPISGHATLYWYQQILGQGPKLLIQFQNNGVVDDSQLPKDRFSAERLKGVDSTLKIQPAKLEDSAVYLCASSFQGRQTPVSEQYFGPGTRLTVT.

This clonotype was observed a few times. The chain is built from TRBV20-1 and TRBJ1-4; TRBD1 matches at 7 bases. Germline V CDR1 and CDR2: DFQATT, SNEGSKA (reference sequence). The J segment lost 4 bases and the V segment lost 3 bases, leaving 5 bases of the junction unmatched. This CDR3 region has 14 residues. In DNA form, the CDR3 reads TGCAGTGCTAGCCGGGACAGCCTTAATGAAAAACTGTTTTTT. This translates into CSASRDSLNEKLFF.

At least ten counts were recorded for this clonotype. The chain links TRBV24-1 to TRBJ2-2, with TRBD1 matching over 9 bases. The CDR3 length is 17 residues. Per the germline V gene, CDR1 is KGHDR and CDR2 is SFDVKD. The ends lost 5 bases at V and 1 base at J; junction bases unmatched: 7. For the CDR3, the DNA is TGTGCCACCAGTGGCCCACCGGGACAGGGGAACACCGGGGAGCTGTTTTTT. Its protein product is CATSGPPGQGNTGELFF.

This clonotype was counted at least ten times. The rearrangement joins TRBV20-1 to TRBJ2-7; perhaps TRBD2 as D (8 bases). V was shortened by 3 bases and J by 7 bases, with 25 bases between the two germline ends. CDR1 is DFQATT, CDR2 SNEGSKA, per germline (reference sequence). The CDR3 has 16 amino acids. CDR3 bases: TGCAGTGCTAGCCGCCCCCGACAGGGCCGGGGGGGGGAGCAGTACTTC. Residues: CSASRPRQGRGGEQYF.

The chain has TRBV28 and TRBJ2-3; 7 bases are shared with TRBD1. Germline V gene lookup returns CDR1 MDHEN and CDR2 SYDVKM. The J segment lost 6 bases and the V segment lost 5 bases, leaving 11 bases of the junction unmatched. CDR3 length equals 15 residues. CDR3 nucleotides: TGTGCCAGCAGTGGGGATTGGACAGGATCGGATACGCAGTATTTT. Protein sequence: CASSGDWTGSDTQYF.

This sequence joins TRBV2 and TRBJ2-5; D gene ambiguous. CDR1 and CDR2 (germline): SNHLY, FYNNEI. Trimming pared 6 bases from V and 0 bases from J, leaving 11 bases between. This CDR3 spans 14 amino acids. The CDR3 sequence is CASRLARNQETQYF. The CDR3 nucleotides are TGTGCCAGCAGGCTCGCCAGGAACCAAGAGACCCAGTACTTC.

The chain joins TRBV6-2 or TRBV6-3 to TRBJ2-5, with no clear D. Trimming left V 4 bases short and J 0 bases short, with 9 bases between. The CDR3 runs 14 residues. The germline V gene has CDR1 MNHEY and CDR2 SVGEGT. DNA for the CDR3: TGTGCCAGCAGTTCCGGACCCAACCAAGAGACCCAGTACTTC. Its protein product is CASSSGPNQETQYF.

In this sample, this clonotype turned up many times. CDR3 sequence reads: CASSLGRAPTDTQYF. The CDR3 DNA sequence: TGTGCCAGCAGCTTGGGCAGAGCGCCCACAGATACGCAGTATTTT. The J gene is TRBJ2-3, the V gene TRBV7-9; D is ambiguous. CDR3 length equals 15 residues. The germline CDR1 and CDR2 sequences are SEHNR and FQNEAQ (reference sequence). The germline V and J ends were trimmed by 3 bases and 2 bases, with 12 bases remaining between them.

This clonotype has more than one count but fewer than ten. The junction and the germline gene differ at one end; a read error may be behind it. The rearrangement joins TRBV3-1 to TRBJ2-1, with 14 bases aligning to TRBD2. Germline V gives CDR1 LGHDT, CDR2 YNNKEL (reference sequence). This CDR3 contains 17 residues. The CDR3 DNA follows: TGTGCCTGCAGCCCGCGGCACGGGACTAGCGGGAGAAATGAGCAGTTCTTC. Translating gives CACSPRHGTSGRNEQFF.

This clonotype was picked up many times. The chain couples TRBV5-1 to TRBJ2-5, with D possibly being TRBD2 (5 bases). The CDR3 spans 14 residues. V shed 6 bases and J shed 4 bases, with 16 bases lying between them. Germline V CDR1 and CDR2: SGHRS, YFSETQ. CDR3 nucleotides: TGCGCCAGCACCCCAAGAGGCAGCGGAGAGACCCAGTACTTC. Protein product: CASTPRGSGETQYF.

This clonotype was recorded a few times. This chain connects TRBV28 to TRBJ2-7; tentative D call: TRBD2 (5 bases). Trimming removed 9 bases at V and 2 bases at J, with 11 bases between. There are 12 residues in the CDR3. From germline, CDR1 is MDHEN and CDR2 SYDVKM. DNA for the CDR3: TGTGCCAGTTGGGGAGATGCCTACGAGCAGTACTTC. As protein: CASWGDAYEQYF.

This clonotype was observed at least ten times. The chain combines TRBV29-1 with TRBJ2-1; tentative D call: TRBD2 (5 bases). Trimming stripped 5 bases from V and 4 bases from J, with 9 bases between. CDR1 is SQVTM and CDR2 is ANQGSEA in the germline V gene. CDR3 length: 12 amino acids. CDR3 nucleotides: TGCAGCGTTTTAGCGCGATACAATGAGCAGTTCTTC. Its protein is CSVLARYNEQFF.

The table lists this clonotype with a few counts. V usage is TRBV20-1 and J usage is TRBJ2-1; 8 bases agree with TRBD2. The CDR3 runs to 13 residues. Germline CDR1 is DFQATT and CDR2 is SNEGSKA (reference sequence). V trimming: 6 bases; J trimming: 9 bases; junction bases outside the gene matches: 10. The CDR3 loop is CSASGGTSIEQFF. For the CDR3, the DNA is TGCAGTGCCTCGGGAGGGACTAGTATTGAGCAGTTCTTC.

Regarding this clonotype: An end of the junction differs from the germline gene, which may be a read error. The rearrangement links TRBV7-6 to TRBJ2-2; possible D gene TRBD2, 5 bases. This CDR3 is built from 12 residues. The germline CDR1 and CDR2 sequences are SGHVS and FNYEAQ. In DNA form, the CDR3 reads TGTGCCAGCAGCTTAGATCTCGGGGAGCTGGTTTTT. Its protein is CASSLDLGELVF.

The table lists this clonotype with many counts. J is TRBJ2-3 and V is TRBV18, with D perhaps matching TRBD1 or TRBD2 (6 bases each). Trimming pared 4 bases from V and 5 bases from J, leaving 13 bases between. The CDR3 is 14 amino acids. From germline, CDR1 is KGHSH and CDR2 LQKENI. The CDR3, as DNA: TGTGCCAGCTCACTGATGGGGGGCGAAGATACGCAGTATTTT. This sequence encodes CASSLMGGEDTQYF.

The sample holds many counts of this clonotype. The rearrangement joins TRBV11-2 to TRBJ1-1; tentatively, D is TRBD1 (5 bases). The germline V gene has CDR1 SGHAT and CDR2 FQNNGV. V dropped 1 base and J dropped 5 bases, with 11 bases sitting between them. The CDR3 runs 14 residues. CDR3: CASSLVRGATEAFF. The DNA for the CDR3 is TGTGCCAGCAGCTTAGTTCGCGGGGCTACTGAAGCTTTCTTT.

The chain carries TRBV10-2 and TRBJ1-5, with 12 bases lining up with TRBD1. CDR1 and CDR2 from the germline V gene are WSHSY and SAAADI. Losses at the gene ends were 6 bases for V and 1 base for J; bases not matched to a gene: 1. The CDR3 covers 15 residues. DNA of the CDR3: TGCGCCAGCAGGGGACAGGGGGCGAGCAATCAGCCCCAGCATTTT. It encodes CASRGQGASNQPQHF.

The sample holds a few counts of this clonotype. This rearrangement joins TRBV28 to TRBJ1-5, with TRBD1 as a possible D gene (5 bases). The germline V and J ends were trimmed by 1 base and 3 bases, with 7 bases remaining between them. Germline V CDR1 and CDR2: MDHEN, SYDVKM. This CDR3 contains 14 residues. The CDR3, as DNA: TGTGCCAGCAGTTTATTGACAGACAATCAGCCCCAGCATTTT. Translation: CASSLLTDNQPQHF.

This clonotype was found a few times. The gene calls are TRBV7-8 and TRBJ2-7; the D gene is possibly TRBD1 (5 bases). Trimming shortened V by 4 bases and J by 1 base, and 11 bases separated the two germline ends. The CDR3 is made up of 14 amino acids. From germline, CDR1 is SGHVS and CDR2 FQNEAQ. The CDR3 here is CASSYLGHSYEQYF. The CDR3 DNA reads as TGTGCCAGCAGCTACCTCGGACATTCCTACGAGCAGTACTTC.

In its sample, this clonotype was seen many times. Here the CDR3 reads CATSRSRTSGGATDTQYF. The CDR3 region has the DNA TGTGCCACCAGCAGATCGAGAACTAGCGGGGGGGCCACAGATACGCAGTATTTT. The gene calls are TRBV15 and TRBJ2-3; 13 bases line up with TRBD2. Germline assignment: CDR1 LNHNV and CDR2 YYDKDF (reference sequence). V lost 2 bases to trimming and J lost 2 bases; unmatched junction nucleotides: 7. CDR3 length: 18 amino acids.

This chain connects TRBV20-1 to TRBJ2-7; tentative D call: TRBD2 (6 bases). Trimming cost V 3 bases and J 7 bases, with 16 bases left between them. This CDR3 spans 13 amino acids. CDR1 is DFQATT and CDR2 is SNEGSKA in the germline V gene (reference sequence). CDR3 protein: CSASYGGGIEQYF. The CDR3 nucleotides read TGCAGTGCTAGTTACGGGGGTGGGATTGAGCAGTACTTC.

This clonotype was seen a few times. The rearrangement uses TRBV5-1 and TRBJ2-1, with D hard to call. The CDR3 has 15 amino acids. V was clipped by 3 bases and J by 0 bases, with 10 bases between them. Per the germline V gene, CDR1 is SGHRS and CDR2 is YFSETQ. This chain's CDR3 is CASSSGASSYNEQFF. CDR3 in DNA: TGCGCCAGCAGCTCCGGAGCGAGCTCCTACAATGAGCAGTTCTTC.

Written as DNA, the CDR3 is TGTGCCAGCAGTCGCTCCGGGACACAAATTTTACAGGATACGCAGTATTTT. The encoded protein is CASSRSGTQILQDTQYF. The chain employs TRBV6-1 and TRBJ2-3, with D maybe TRBD1 (6 bases). Germline values: CDR1 MNHNS, CDR2 SASEGT. This CDR3 has 17 residues. Trimming left V 5 bases short and J 6 bases short, with 24 bases between.

This clonotype turned up a few times. The CDR3 reads CASSLSARLRETQYF. The CDR3 DNA sequence: TGTGCCAGCAGCTTATCCGCCCGACTGAGGGAGACCCAGTACTTC. The chain has TRBV7-8 and TRBJ2-5; D gene ambiguous. The germline V and J ends were trimmed by 2 bases and 5 bases, with 15 bases remaining between them. The germline CDR1 and CDR2 sequences are SGHVS and FQNEAQ. The length of the CDR3 is 15 residues.

The chain is built from TRBV5-6 and TRBJ2-7, with D possibly TRBD2 on 5 matching bases. Trimming removed 0 bases from V and 3 bases from J, with 13 bases in between. Germline CDR1 is SGHDT and CDR2 is YYEEEE. The CDR3 covers 15 residues. The CDR3 reads CASSLAGKEHYEQYF. Written as DNA, the CDR3 is TGTGCCAGCAGCTTGGCCGGGAAGGAGCACTACGAGCAGTACTTC.